The table lists the clone carrying this TCR beta chain with many counts. Its antigen is still unknown. This beta chain is an unintended read in a library built for alpha chains; its size means little. Time point specified: sample taken at primary tumor resection. The donor population consisted of approximately 70 patients with untreated, early-stage non-small cell lung cancer. The sample originates from a study of spatial heterogeneity in lung cancer. Study results and caveats: Tumor mutation count correlated with how many alpha and beta TCRs expanded intratumorally.

TCRdb independently ran MiXCR on the 5' RACE reads; one entry per CDR3 protein. In the table there are several thousand distinct CDR3 sequences, 13% to 15% of which are singletons. The germline V and J ends were trimmed by 1 base and 4 bases, with 11 bases remaining between them. This CDR3 region has 15 residues. CDR1 is LGHDT and CDR2 is YNNKEL in the germline V gene (reference sequence). The genes are TRBV3-1 and TRBJ1-3, with D tentatively TRBD1 (6 bases). The sequence came from a male donor with early-stage non-small cell lung cancer. The specimen was lung tumor tissue, collected at surgery. The CDR3 region has the DNA TGTGCCAGCAGCCAAGGCAGGGGTAGAGGAAACACCATATATTTT. It codes for CASSQGRGRGNTIYF. Full variable domain (missing parts from reference TRBV3-1 and TRBJ1-3): DTAVSQTPKYLVTQMGNDKSIKCEQNLGHDTMYWYKQDSKKFLKIMFSYNNKELIINETVPNRFSPKSPDKAHLNLHINSLELGDSAVYFCASSQGRGRGNTIYFGEGSWLTVV.